The entry below gives a single TCR beta chain sequence along with its context. The sample originates from a study of cytomegalovirus exposure and HLA in healthy donors. A multiplex PCR was run with 60 Vbeta primers and 13 Jbeta primers. Method: immunoSEQ multiplex PCR; TCRdb's copy keeps in-frame clones and lacks some. The top ten hold 1.5% to 2% of the sample, which has more than 95,000 clones, 60% to 85% seen once. Germline V gives CDR1 SNHLY, CDR2 FYNNEI. V was pared by 1 base and J by 10 bases, with 8 bases of the junction left unmatched. The CDR3 consists of 14 residues. This sequence originates from a woman aged 18-29 years in good health and CMV-seronegative. This chain joins TRBV2 and TRBJ2-7; 9 nucleotides line up with TRBD2. The sample consisted of PBMCs. Here the CDR3 reads CASSEDISGGPQYF. CDR3 coding DNA: TGTGCCAGCAGTGAAGATATTAGCGGGGGACCCCAGTACTTC.